This T cell receptor (beta chain) was profiled in a study of blood T cell repertoires in COVID-19. Study in general: Both acute and convalescent COVID-19 samples were obtained from the United States, Italy and Spain. In each case, the material was cDNA or gDNA derived from T cells, B-cell-depleted T cells, or PBMCs.

Study processing details: From reference gene primer amplification, estimates of nucleated cell counts were derived. Assay used: immunoSEQ multiplex PCR; TCRdb lists only in-frame clones, some missing. Clone size and the V and J calls come from that table; the DNA yielded D and trimming. The table lists almost 200,000 clones, around 85% of them singletons, with 0.75% to 0.95% in the top ten. This CDR3 has 15 amino acids. Germline V gives CDR1 SGHNT, CDR2 YENEEA. V lost 1 base to trimming and J lost 5 bases; unmatched junction nucleotides: 7. The TCR sequence derives from an older woman with acute or convalescent COVID-19. The specimen was peripheral blood. The rearrangement links TRBV11-3 to TRBJ2-7, with TRBD2 matching 8 bases. Written as DNA, the CDR3 is TGTGCCAGCAGCTTAGGTGGCGGGAGGAACAACGAGCAGTACTTC. Translated: CASSLGGGRNNEQYF.